This T cell receptor (beta chain) comes out of a study of OX40 agonist ivuxolimab in advanced cancers. Across the study: Patients were infused with ivuxolimab every 2 weeks at 0.01 to 10 mg/kg. People in dose escalation had one of these cancers: hepatocellular carcinoma, melanoma, renal cell or head and neck cancer.

The assay was immunoSEQ multiplex PCR, and TCRdb's table has in-frame clones only and misses some. This table has 50,000 to 70,000 clones, about 94% appearing once. Autoimmune disease history or systemic immunosuppression led to patient exclusion. The V gene's germline CDR1 is SGHDT and CDR2 YYEEEE. V was trimmed by 0 bases and J by 3 bases, leaving 12 bases between them. The CDR3 runs to 15 residues. The sequencing used CD4+ or CD8+ T cells sorted from blood, collected in a trial of the OX40 agonist ivuxolimab. The chain carries TRBV5-6 and TRBJ1-2; D ambiguous. The source is an adult with an advanced solid tumor such as melanoma, head and neck, liver or kidney cancer. CDR3: CASSLAHRGHYGYTF. The CDR3 nucleotides are TGTGCCAGCAGCTTGGCCCATCGAGGCCACTATGGCTACACCTTC.